One sample yielded the 28 T cell receptor beta chains listed below, sequenced in a study of T cell responses to AZD1222 COVID-19 vaccine. The table came from immunoSEQ multiplex PCR; TCRdb's copy has only in-frame clones and leaves some out. The sample carries about 180,000 clones, about 90% recorded once. The sample was peripheral blood, taken on day 0 of AZD1222 vaccination. These receptors originate from an adult in good health.

The chain couples TRBV5-1 to TRBJ1-1; the D is unclear. The CDR3 covers 14 residues. V was shortened by 3 bases and J by 6 bases, with 15 bases between the two germline ends. From germline, CDR1 is SGHRS and CDR2 YFSETQ. CDR3 nucleotides: TGCGCCAGCAGCTCGCTGACGGAGGCGGCTGAAGCTTTCTTT. As protein: CASSSLTEAAEAFF. Full variable domain (outside the CDR3, taken from reference TRBV5-1 and TRBJ1-1): KAGVTQTPRYLIKTRGQQVTLSCSPISGHRSVSWYQQTPGQGLQFLFEYFSETQRNKGNFPGRFSGRQFSNSRSEMNVSTLELGDSALYLCASSSLTEAAEAFFGQGTRLTVV.

The rearrangement joins TRBV30 to TRBJ1-5; maybe TRBD1 (5 bases). Germline loops: CDR1 GTSNPN, CDR2 SVGIG (reference sequence). This CDR3 contains 13 residues. Between the trimmed V and J ends, which lost 7 bases and 7 bases, there was a span of 17 bases. The DNA for the CDR3 is TGTGCCTCCGCTCCCAGCGGGGACCAGCCCCAGCATTTT. Encoded protein: CASAPSGDQPQHF.

The V call is TRBV28, the J call TRBJ2-7; D is undetermined. Trimming stripped 2 bases from V and 0 bases from J, with 20 bases between. CDR1 is MDHEN and CDR2 is SYDVKM in the germline V gene. The CDR3 contains 18 residues. The CDR3 reads CASSLSLGGLRDSYEQYF. DNA for the CDR3: TGTGCCAGCAGTTTAAGCCTTGGTGGTCTTAGGGACTCCTACGAGCAGTACTTC.

V gene TRBV2 combines with J gene TRBJ1-6; D unclear. CDR1 SNHLY and CDR2 FYNNEI come from the germline V gene. The germline V and J ends were trimmed by 0 bases and 6 bases, with 12 bases remaining between them. The CDR3 extends over 16 amino acids. CDR3 coding DNA: TGTGCCAGCAGTGAAGCGTTGGGCCACGTTAATTCACCCCTCCACTTT. Amino acids: CASSEALGHVNSPLHF.

The chain combines TRBV6-5 with TRBJ2-1, with 8 bases identical to TRBD2. The trim removed 0 bases at V and 5 bases at J, leaving 0 bases unmatched. This CDR3 region has 14 residues. Germline V gene data show CDR1 as MNHEY and CDR2 as SVGAGI. The CDR3 region is CASSYSGLDNEQFF. CDR3 nucleotides: TGTGCCAGCAGTTACTCGGGACTAGACAATGAGCAGTTCTTC.

This sequence joins TRBV5-4 and TRBJ2-7, with 8 bases fitting TRBD1. V shed 3 bases and J 2 bases; nucleotides not matched to a gene: 1. The CDR3 spans 13 residues. The germline V gene encodes CDR1 SGHNT and CDR2 YYREEE (reference sequence). CDR3 sequence: CASSSTGAYEQYF. CDR3 coding DNA: TGTGCCAGCAGCTCGACAGGGGCCTACGAGCAGTACTTC. Combining the CDR3 with reference TRBV5-4 and TRBJ2-7 gives the whole variable domain ETGVTQSPTHLIKTRGQQVTLRCSSQSGHNTVSWYQQALGQGPQFIFQYYREEENGRGNFPPRFSGLQFPNYSSELNVNALELDDSALYLCASSSTGAYEQYFGPGTRLTVT.

The chain is built from TRBV3-1 (or the pseudogene TRBV3-2) and TRBJ2-5, with 12 bases that match TRBD2. The CDR3 is 16 amino acids. The germline gives CDR1 LGHDT, CDR2 YNNKEL (reference sequence). Trimming took 5 bases from V and 4 from J; bases not matched to a gene: 8. CDR3 bases: TGTGCCAGCAGCTTGAGACTAGCGGGGGTAGGAGAGACCCAGTACTTC. Encoded protein: CASSLRLAGVGETQYF.

This sequence joins TRBV2 and TRBJ1-1; no firm D call. Germline V gene data show CDR1 as SNHLY and CDR2 as FYNNEI. CDR3 length: 13 amino acids. The germline V and J ends were trimmed by 2 bases and 8 bases, with 12 bases remaining between them. The CDR3 DNA reads as TGTGCCAGCAGTGAACGCCCCCGAGAGGAAGCTTTCTTT. It translates to CASSERPREEAFF.

The rearrangement uses TRBV27 and TRBJ1-5; weak D call: TRBD1 (5 bases). The V end was cut by 4 bases, the J end by 3 bases, with 13 bases between. Germline CDR1 MNHEY, CDR2 SMNVEV (reference sequence). The CDR3 is 15 residues long. The DNA of the CDR3 is TGTGCCAGCAGTTACGCAGGGAGACCCAATCAGCCCCAGCATTTT. Its protein is CASSYAGRPNQPQHF.

This chain links TRBV30 with TRBJ1-1; tentatively, D is TRBD1 (5 bases). From germline, CDR1 is GTSNPN and CDR2 SVGIG (reference sequence). This CDR3 is 15 amino acids long. The V end was cut by 2 bases, the J end by 0 bases, with 13 bases between. The DNA for the CDR3 is TGTGCCTGGAGTCCGGCCGGGACTGTGAACACTGAAGCTTTCTTT. This translates into CAWSPAGTVNTEAFF.

V gene TRBV4-1 combines with J gene TRBJ1-1; the D gene is possibly TRBD1 (5 bases). V shed 0 bases and J shed 0 bases, with 8 bases lying between them. Germline V gene data show CDR1 as MGHRA and CDR2 as YSYEKL. This CDR3 region has 15 residues. The CDR3, as DNA: TGCGCCAGCAGCCAAGATCCGGGGCTGAACACTGAAGCTTTCTTT. Protein product: CASSQDPGLNTEAFF.

This clone is a singleton in its sample. The chain joins TRBV19 to TRBJ1-1; 8 bases fit TRBD1. CDR1 LNHDA and CDR2 SQIVND come from the germline V gene (reference sequence). V shed 4 bases and J 6 bases; nucleotides not matched to a gene: 10. The CDR3 totals 15 residues. The CDR3 bases are TGTGCCAGTAGTAGCTACAGGGGGGAAGGGCCTGAAGCTTTCTTT. Translation: CASSSYRGEGPEAFF.

This chain links TRBV20-1 with TRBJ1-6, with TRBD1 as a possible D gene (6 bases). The CDR3 extends over 13 amino acids. V dropped 3 bases and J dropped 6 bases, with 9 bases sitting between them. CDR1 DFQATT and CDR2 SNEGSKA come from the germline V gene (reference sequence). The CDR3 region has the DNA TGCAGTGCTAGTGACAGGCGTAATTCACCCCTCCACTTT. Translating gives CSASDRRNSPLHF.

This chain connects TRBV30 to TRBJ2-7, with 9 nucleotides matching TRBD1. Trimming cost V 8 bases and J 2 bases; bases outside gene matches: 4. The germline CDR1 and CDR2 sequences are GTSNPN and SVGIG (reference sequence). The CDR3 runs 12 residues. The CDR3: CAGTGLTYEQYF. CDR3 sequence (DNA): TGTGCCGGGACAGGGTTAACCTACGAGCAGTACTTC.

V is TRBV3-1 (or the pseudogene TRBV3-2) and J is TRBJ1-5, with unresolved D. The germline V gene encodes CDR1 LGHDT and CDR2 YNNKEL (reference sequence). Deletions cut 1 base from V and 1 base from J, with 5 bases between. The CDR3 runs 14 residues. CDR3 sequence reads: CASSQAVSNQPQHF. The CDR3 region has the DNA TGTGCCAGCAGCCAAGCAGTGAGCAATCAGCCCCAGCATTTT.

The rearrangement links TRBV27 to TRBJ1-2; tentative D call: TRBD1 (5 bases). The CDR3 has 15 amino acids. Germline-derived CDR1 and CDR2 are MNHEY and SMNVEV (reference sequence). Between the trimmed V and J ends, which lost 8 bases and 4 bases, there was a span of 20 bases. In nucleotides, the CDR3 is TGTGCCAGCCAGCCGATGGGGGGATCCAGCTATGGCTACACCTTC. Protein: CASQPMGGSSYGYTF.

The chain employs TRBV19 and TRBJ2-7; no clear D. V lost 7 bases and J lost 2, with 12 bases in between. Germline V lookup: CDR1 LNHDA, CDR2 SQIVND (reference sequence). This CDR3 contains 13 residues. This chain's CDR3 is CASTAPDAYEQYF. CDR3 coding DNA: TGTGCCAGTACGGCCCCAGATGCCTACGAGCAGTACTTC.

This sequence joins TRBV5-8 and TRBJ2-2; TRBD2 matches 10 bases. Per germline, CDR1 SGHTS and CDR2 YDEGEE. The CDR3 has 17 amino acids. V lost 1 base, J lost 2 bases, and 5 bases stayed unmatched. DNA of the CDR3: TGTGCCAGCAGCTTGTTGGTAGCGGGGGGCAACACCGGGGAGCTGTTTTTT. Its translation: CASSLLVAGGNTGELFF.

The rearrangement joins TRBV25-1 to TRBJ2-7; tentatively, D is TRBD2 (5 bases). There are 12 residues in the CDR3. Trimming took off 3 bases at V and 4 bases at J, with 7 bases between the two ends. Germline CDR1 and CDR2: MGHDK and SYGVNS. The CDR3 reads CASSDGGYEQYF. CDR3 coding DNA: TGTGCCAGCAGTGATGGAGGTTACGAGCAGTACTTC.

This clone came up once. This chain uses TRBV9 with TRBJ1-6, with D uncertain. Germline V gives CDR1 SGDLS, CDR2 YYNGEE. The CDR3 runs to 14 residues. V lost 4 bases and J 9 bases, leaving 14 bases between the germline ends. The CDR3 spells CASSSAGRISPLHF. CDR3 in DNA: TGTGCCAGCAGCTCCGCCGGGCGGATTTCACCCCTCCACTTT.

This clone was observed a few times. The DNA of the CDR3 is TGTGCCAGCGGGGGGAACTATGGCTACACCTTC. Amino acids: CASGGNYGYTF. The V gene is TRBV12-3 or TRBV12-4, the J gene TRBJ1-2; D may be TRBD1 (5 bases). Trimming left V 8 bases short and J 2 bases short, with 6 bases between. The CDR3 runs 11 residues.

The chain combines TRBV5-4 with TRBJ2-5; D is unclear. The CDR3 is 11 residues long. Germline V CDR1 and CDR2: SGHNT, YYREEE (reference sequence). V was cut by 4 bases and J by 0 bases, with 1 base left in between. As DNA, the CDR3 is TGTGCCAGCAGCGACCAAGAGACCCAGTACTTC. It yields the protein CASSDQETQYF.

V is TRBV29-1 and J is TRBJ2-6; D uncertain. Trimming stripped 6 bases from V and 0 bases from J, with 6 bases between. The CDR3 has 13 amino acids. Per the germline V gene, CDR1 is SQVTM and CDR2 is ANQGSEA. The CDR3 nucleotides read TGCAGCGTGTCAGCCTCTGGGGCCAACGTCCTGACTTTC. The encoded protein is CSVSASGANVLTF.

V and J are TRBV7-2 and TRBJ1-2, with 10 bases matching TRBD1. The CDR3 consists of 14 residues. Germline CDR1 SGHTA, CDR2 FQGNSA. The junction had 1 base not matched to a gene; V was cut back by 3 bases and J by 3 bases. The CDR3 nucleotides read TGTGCCAGCAGCTTGACAGGGGGCGACTATGGCTACACCTTC. The encoded protein is CASSLTGGDYGYTF.

This rearrangement joins TRBV9 to TRBJ2-7, with D unclear. Deletions cut 0 bases from V and 3 bases from J, with 13 bases between. Germline CDR1 is SGDLS and CDR2 is YYNGEE. This CDR3 contains 15 residues. For the CDR3, the DNA is TGTGCCAGCAGCGTAGGAAGCACCGCACTCTACGAGCAGTACTTC. This translates into CASSVGSTALYEQYF. Complete variable domain (other parts from reference TRBV9 and TRBJ2-7): DSGVTQTPKHLITATGQRVTLRCSPRSGDLSVYWYQQSLDQGLQFLIQYYNGEERAKGNILERFSAQQFPDLHSELNLSSLELGDSALYFCASSVGSTALYEQYFGPGTRLTVT.

This clone occurred once. The J gene is TRBJ1-3, the V gene TRBV7-6, with D possibly being TRBD1 (5 bases). Trimming removed 5 bases from V and 8 bases from J, with 10 bases in between. Per the germline V gene, CDR1 is SGHVS and CDR2 is FNYEAQ. This CDR3 contains 12 residues. CDR3 loop: CASSAQGYTIYF. The CDR3 DNA follows: TGTGCCAGCAGCGCCCAGGGATACACCATATATTTT.

The V call is TRBV19, the J call TRBJ2-2; 9 bases are shared with TRBD1. This CDR3 has 14 amino acids. The V segment lost 6 bases and the J segment 7 bases; nucleotides outside the gene matches: 6. Germline V gene lookup returns CDR1 LNHDA and CDR2 SQIVND (reference sequence). CDR3 residues: CASRDTGGFGELFF. CDR3 sequence (DNA): TGTGCCAGTAGGGATACAGGGGGCTTCGGGGAGCTGTTTTTT.

The CDR3 DNA reads TGTGCCAGCAGCCTACAGGATCGGGAGACTGAAGCTTTCTTT. The encoded protein is CASSLQDRETEAFF. The V and J genes are TRBV9 and TRBJ1-1; D might be TRBD1 (5 bases). Germline V CDR1 and CDR2: SGDLS, YYNGEE. This CDR3 region has 14 residues. The V and J ends lost 4 bases and 5 bases respectively, with 15 bases between them.